What follows are 27 T cell receptor beta chains derived from one specimen sequenced in a study of blood T cell repertoires in COVID-19 (TCRdb year 2020). Libraries were prepared through the immunoSEQ multiplex PCR assay. TCRdb holds this immuneACCESS table with in-frame rearrangements only. Some clones are missing; in checked studies, unresolved V genes explain under half, and the rest has no known cause. This sample gives 110,000 or so clones in total; approximately 83% of them show up just once. The ten top clones hold under 4.5% of the sample. Sample: peripheral blood. These TCRs come from a man between 50 and 59 years old with acute or convalescent COVID-19.

The chain recombines TRBV5-1 with TRBJ2-5; 7 bases match TRBD1. This CDR3 is 15 amino acids long. Per germline, CDR1 SGHRS and CDR2 YFSETQ. The V gene end was trimmed by 3 bases and the J gene end by 1 base; junction bases not matched to a gene: 6. The CDR3 coding sequence is TGCGCCAGCAGCTGGGGCGACAGGGCCCAAGAGACCCAGTACTTC. Translated: CASSWGDRAQETQYF.

The chain combines TRBV14 with TRBJ2-3; D possibly corresponds to TRBD2 (7 bases). The length of the CDR3 is 15 residues. CDR1 and CDR2 (germline): SGHDN, FVKESK. V shed 4 bases and J shed 6 bases, with 17 bases lying between them. CDR3 amino acids: CASSPRGGATDTQYF. The CDR3 bases are TGTGCCAGCAGCCCCCGTGGGGGGGCCACCGATACGCAGTATTTT.

The rearrangement links TRBV5-4 to TRBJ2-7; no clear D gene. V lost 0 bases and J lost 5, with 6 bases in between. The CDR3 is made up of 12 amino acids. CDR1 and CDR2 (germline): SGHNT, YYREEE (reference sequence). Written as DNA, the CDR3 is TGTGCCAGCAGCTTGGTGTCTGACGAGCAGTACTTC. This gives the protein CASSLVSDEQYF.

The chain combines TRBV7-9 with TRBJ2-2; 7 nucleotides agree with TRBD2. Trimming took 0 bases from V and 8 from J; bases not matched to a gene: 6. The CDR3 covers 15 residues. Per germline, CDR1 SEHNR and CDR2 FQNEAQ (reference sequence). CDR3: CASSLAGGTRGELFF. Written as DNA, the CDR3 is TGTGCCAGCAGCTTAGCGGGAGGGACTCGAGGGGAGCTGTTTTTT.

The chain carries TRBV2 and TRBJ1-6; a possible D gene is TRBD1 (6 bases). In germline, CDR1 is SNHLY, CDR2 FYNNEI. V shed 3 bases and J shed 8 bases, with 14 bases lying between them. The CDR3 length is 15 residues. The CDR3 coding sequence is TGTGCCAGCAGTGACCTCCCAGGGGCCCATTCACCCCTCCACTTT. The encoded protein is CASSDLPGAHSPLHF.

CDR3 nucleotide sequence: TGTGCCTGGAAAGACAGGAAGAATGAAAAACTGTTTTTT. It is translated as CAWKDRKNEKLFF. The chain links TRBV30 to TRBJ1-4; a possible D gene is TRBD1 (6 bases). CDR1 is GTSNPN, CDR2 SVGIG, per germline (reference sequence). V lost 4 bases and J lost 5, with 11 bases in between. CDR3 length: 13 residues.

The chain has TRBV25-1 and TRBJ2-7; 9 bases match TRBD1. V was pared by 5 bases and J by 2 bases, with 10 bases of the junction left unmatched. The CDR3 loop spans 16 amino acids. Germline CDR1 and CDR2: MGHDK and SYGVNS. The DNA for the CDR3 is TGTGCCAGCAGTAACAACCCGGACAGGGGCACCTACGAGCAGTACTTC. Amino acids: CASSNNPDRGTYEQYF.

The chain joins TRBV15 to TRBJ2-2; weak D call: TRBD2 (6 bases). V lost 11 bases, J lost 4 bases, and 20 bases lay in between. CDR1 and CDR2 from the germline V gene are LNHNV and YYDKDF (reference sequence). The CDR3 consists of 15 residues. CDR3 residues: CAVWDGGGGTGELFF. CDR3 coding DNA: TGTGCCGTATGGGACGGTGGGGGAGGCACCGGGGAGCTGTTTTTT.

This clone was counted a single time. The J gene is TRBJ1-1, the V gene TRBV19, with D unclear. There are 14 residues in the CDR3. Germline V gene lookup returns CDR1 LNHDA and CDR2 SQIVND (reference sequence). V was shortened by 5 bases and J by 5 bases, with 15 bases between the two germline ends. CDR3 nucleotide sequence: TGTGCCAGTAGTGCCGCCCAAATAACTACTGAAGCTTTCTTT. Protein sequence: CASSAAQITTEAFF. The variable domain in full, with the rest retrieved from reference TRBV19 and TRBJ1-1, is DGGITQSPKYLFRKEGQNVTLSCEQNLNHDAMYWYRQDPGQGLRLIYYSQIVNDFQKGDIAEGYSVSREKKESFPLTVTSAQKNPTAFYLCASSAAQITTEAFFGQGTRLTVV.

The CDR3 sequence is CASSLGQGEQYF. The CDR3 nucleotides read TGCGCCAGCAGCTTGGGACAGGGGGAGCAGTACTTC. The genes are TRBV5-1 and TRBJ2-7; TRBD1 matches at 8 bases. V shed 0 bases, J shed 7 bases, and the junction held 0 bases outside the gene matches. This CDR3 has 12 residues. Germline assignment: CDR1 SGHRS and CDR2 YFSETQ.

The chain recombines TRBV2 with TRBJ2-3; possibly TRBD1 for D (7 bases). V shed 2 bases and J shed 4 bases, with 10 bases lying between them. CDR1 is SNHLY and CDR2 is FYNNEI in the germline V gene. The length of the CDR3 is 14 residues. The CDR3 DNA sequence: TGTGCCAGCAGTGAACAGGGGGGCGCAGATACGCAGTATTTT. It yields the protein CASSEQGGADTQYF.

The V gene is TRBV2, the J gene TRBJ1-1; 9 bases match TRBD1. The CDR3 totals 14 residues. The ends lost 6 bases at V and 6 bases at J; junction bases unmatched: 8. Germline V lookup: CDR1 SNHLY, CDR2 FYNNEI. CDR3 sequence (DNA): TGTGCCAGCAGCAACGGACAGGGGTACGCTGAAGCTTTCTTT. It encodes CASSNGQGYAEAFF.

This clone was seen once. The chain couples TRBV15 to TRBJ2-7, with 9 nucleotides matching TRBD1. The length of the CDR3 is 17 residues. V shed 0 bases, J shed 2 bases, and the junction held 8 bases outside the gene matches. Germline V gene sequence: CDR1 LNHNV, CDR2 YYDKDF (reference sequence). The CDR3 region is CATSRDQQDRGPYEQYF. The CDR3 nucleotides read TGTGCCACCAGCAGAGATCAACAGGACAGGGGCCCCTACGAGCAGTACTTC.

This chain connects TRBV3-1 (or the pseudogene TRBV3-2) to TRBJ1-5; 7 nucleotides line up with TRBD1. The CDR3 sequence is 16 residues long. V trimming: 3 bases; J trimming: 4 bases; junction bases outside the gene matches: 9. Germline CDR1 LGHDT, CDR2 YNNKEL (reference sequence). CDR3 coding DNA: TGTGCCAGCAGCCAGACAGGGCCGGGGATAAATCAGCCCCAGCATTTT. Its protein is CASSQTGPGINQPQHF.

The chain uses TRBV6-4 and TRBJ1-2, with TRBD1 as a possible D gene (5 bases). This CDR3 is 14 amino acids long. V was cut by 6 bases and J by 8 bases, with 19 bases left in between. Per germline, CDR1 MRHNA and CDR2 SNTAGT. Written as DNA, the CDR3 is TGTGCCAGCAGGCCTGGAGGGGCGCTGGTCGGCTACACCTTC. Translating it yields CASRPGGALVGYTF.

This chain links TRBV29-1 with TRBJ2-5, with 8 bases that match TRBD2. The V and J ends lost 8 bases and 5 bases, in that order; junction bases with no gene match: 13. The CDR3 is made up of 14 amino acids. Germline CDR1 is SQVTM and CDR2 is ANQGSEA. CDR3 sequence (DNA): TGCAGCTCTTGGGGGGTAGCGGGATTGGAGACCCAGTACTTC. It encodes CSSWGVAGLETQYF.

The J gene is TRBJ1-6, the V gene TRBV2; unclear D gene. In germline, CDR1 is SNHLY, CDR2 FYNNEI. The CDR3 consists of 15 residues. Trimming took off 1 base at V and 3 bases at J, with 7 bases between the two ends. CDR3 sequence: CASSEGGGYNSPLHF. Here the CDR3 DNA reads TGTGCCAGCAGTGAAGGAGGCGGCTATAATTCACCCCTCCACTTT.

This chain connects TRBV7-9 to TRBJ1-4, with TRBD1 matching over 10 bases. This CDR3 comprises 15 residues. V trimming: 2 bases; J trimming: 7 bases; junction bases outside the gene matches: 4. Germline V gene data show CDR1 as SEHNR and CDR2 as FQNEAQ (reference sequence). The CDR3 region has the DNA TGTGCCAGCAGCTTATTTGGGACAGGGGTTGAAAAACTGTTTTTT. It codes for CASSLFGTGVEKLFF.

V is TRBV6-5 and J is TRBJ2-4; TRBD1 matches at 7 bases. The V segment lost 5 bases and the J segment 7 bases; nucleotides outside the gene matches: 11. The CDR3 consists of 15 residues. From germline, CDR1 is MNHEY and CDR2 SVGAGI. The CDR3 bases are TGTGCCAGCAGTCGCCATCTCGACAGGGTCAACATTCAGTACTTC. This codes for CASSRHLDRVNIQYF.

The rearrangement uses TRBV6-5 and TRBJ1-5, with D unclear. The CDR3 has 13 amino acids. Germline V gene data show CDR1 as MNHEY and CDR2 as SVGAGI. Trimming left V 7 bases short and J 5 bases short, with 12 bases between. The CDR3 coding sequence is TGTGCCAGCACCACAGAAGTCTATCAGCCCCAGCATTTT. As protein: CASTTEVYQPQHF.

V usage is TRBV5-1 and J usage is TRBJ2-5; D remains ambiguous. Germline CDR1 and CDR2: SGHRS and YFSETQ. V shed 0 bases and J shed 6 bases, with 3 bases lying between them. The CDR3 is made up of 11 amino acids. Here the CDR3 DNA reads TGCGCCAGCAGCTTGGAGCAGACCCAGTACTTC. Translated, it gives CASSLEQTQYF.

V and J are TRBV27 and TRBJ2-1; tentatively, D is TRBD1 (6 bases). Trimming shortened V by 5 bases and J by 8 bases, and 13 bases separated the two germline ends. Germline V gene lookup returns CDR1 MNHEY and CDR2 SMNVEV (reference sequence). The CDR3 loop spans 13 amino acids. CDR3 amino acids: CASSAGAGYEQFF. The CDR3, as DNA: TGTGCCAGCAGTGCAGGGGCCGGTTATGAGCAGTTCTTC.

The chain employs TRBV7-6 and TRBJ2-5, with 9 bases matching TRBD2. CDR3 length equals 17 residues. From germline, CDR1 is SGHVS and CDR2 FNYEAQ. J lost 5 bases, V lost 5 bases, and 15 bases had no gene match. In DNA form, the CDR3 reads TGTGCCAGCAGCCTTCTTTATCGCGGGAGGGCGATGGAGACCCAGTACTTC. Its protein product is CASSLLYRGRAMETQYF.

This clone is a singleton in its sample. The CDR3 DNA is TGTGCCAGCTCACCATGGGAGGGCGAGCAGTACTTC. Translated, it gives CASSPWEGEQYF. The V call is TRBV18, the J call TRBJ2-7; 7 nucleotides agree with TRBD2. V lost 2 bases, J lost 6 bases, and 1 base stayed unmatched. Germline loops: CDR1 KGHSH, CDR2 LQKENI. The CDR3 is 12 residues long.

J is TRBJ1-1 and V is TRBV7-9, with a tentative D call TRBD1 (5 bases). The ends were cut back, 5 bases at V and 1 base at J, with 14 bases in the middle. CDR1 is SEHNR, CDR2 FQNEAQ, per germline (reference sequence). The CDR3 is 15 residues long. The CDR3 protein is CASSPHPRGNTEAFF. The CDR3, as DNA: TGTGCCAGCAGCCCCCACCCAAGGGGGAACACTGAAGCTTTCTTT.

The chain couples TRBV3-1 (or the pseudogene TRBV3-2) to TRBJ2-1; 7 nucleotides align to TRBD2. Germline CDR1 and CDR2: LGHDT and YNNKEL (reference sequence). Trimming cost V 4 bases and J 3 bases; bases outside gene matches: 6. This CDR3 region has 15 residues. The DNA for the CDR3 is TGTGCCAGCAGCCCGAAACTAGCGAACTACAATGAGCAGTTCTTC. As protein: CASSPKLANYNEQFF.

This sequence joins TRBV28 and TRBJ2-7; 7 bases fit TRBD1. The CDR3 runs to 13 residues. Germline loops: CDR1 MDHEN, CDR2 SYDVKM. Unmatched junction bases numbered 1, after V lost 3 bases and J lost 2 bases. The CDR3 here is CASSLQGAYEQYF. The CDR3 DNA sequence: TGTGCCAGCAGTTTGCAGGGGGCCTACGAGCAGTACTTC.